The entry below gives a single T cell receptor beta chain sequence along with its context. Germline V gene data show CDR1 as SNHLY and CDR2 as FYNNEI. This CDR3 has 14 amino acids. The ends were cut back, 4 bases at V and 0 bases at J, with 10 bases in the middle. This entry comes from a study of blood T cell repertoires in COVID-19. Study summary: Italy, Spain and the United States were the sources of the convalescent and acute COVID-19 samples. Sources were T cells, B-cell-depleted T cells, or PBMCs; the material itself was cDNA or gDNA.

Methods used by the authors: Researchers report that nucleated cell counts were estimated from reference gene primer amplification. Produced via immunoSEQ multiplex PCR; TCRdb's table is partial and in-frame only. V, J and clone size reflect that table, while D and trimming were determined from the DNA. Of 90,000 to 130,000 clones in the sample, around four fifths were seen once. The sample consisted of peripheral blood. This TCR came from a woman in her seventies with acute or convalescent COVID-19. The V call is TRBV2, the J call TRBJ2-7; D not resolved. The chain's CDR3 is CASSVLSGSYEQYF. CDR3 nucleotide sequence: TGTGCCAGCAGTGTACTGTCCGGCTCCTACGAGCAGTACTTC. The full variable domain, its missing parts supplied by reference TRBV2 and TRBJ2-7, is EPEVTQTPSHQVTQMGQEVILRCVPISNHLYFYWYRQILGQKVEFLVSFYNNEISEKSEIFDDQFSVERPDGSNFTLKIRSTKLEDSAMYFCASSVLSGSYEQYFGPGTRLTVT.